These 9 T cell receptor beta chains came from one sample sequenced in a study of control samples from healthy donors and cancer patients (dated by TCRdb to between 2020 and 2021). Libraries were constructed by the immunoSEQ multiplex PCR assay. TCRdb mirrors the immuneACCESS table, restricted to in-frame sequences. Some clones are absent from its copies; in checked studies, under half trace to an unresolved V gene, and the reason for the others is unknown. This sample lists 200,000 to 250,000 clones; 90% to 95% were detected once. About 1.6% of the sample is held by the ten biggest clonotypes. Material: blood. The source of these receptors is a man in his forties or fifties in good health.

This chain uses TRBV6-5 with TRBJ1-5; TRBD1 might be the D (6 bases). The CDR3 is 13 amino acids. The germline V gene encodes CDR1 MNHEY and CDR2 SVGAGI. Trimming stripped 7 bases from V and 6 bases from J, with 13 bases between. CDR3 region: CASKRGSTQPQHF. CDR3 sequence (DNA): TGTGCCAGCAAGAGGGGGTCCACTCAGCCCCAGCATTTT.

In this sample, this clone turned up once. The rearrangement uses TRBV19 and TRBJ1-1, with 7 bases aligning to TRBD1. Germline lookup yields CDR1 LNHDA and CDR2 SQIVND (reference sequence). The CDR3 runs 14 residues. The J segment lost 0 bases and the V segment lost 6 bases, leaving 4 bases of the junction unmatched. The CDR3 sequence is CASRWTGMNTEAFF. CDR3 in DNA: TGTGCCAGTAGGTGGACAGGAATGAACACTGAAGCTTTCTTT.

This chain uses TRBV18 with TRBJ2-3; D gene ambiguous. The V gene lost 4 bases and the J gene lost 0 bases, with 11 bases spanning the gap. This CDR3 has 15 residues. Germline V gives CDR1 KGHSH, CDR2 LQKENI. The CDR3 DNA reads TGTGCCAGCTCACTTCTTCCACCTAGCACAGATACGCAGTATTTT. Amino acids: CASSLLPPSTDTQYF.

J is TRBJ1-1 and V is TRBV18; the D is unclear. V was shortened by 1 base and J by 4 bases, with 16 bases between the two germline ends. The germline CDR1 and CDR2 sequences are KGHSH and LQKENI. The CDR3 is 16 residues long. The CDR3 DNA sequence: TGTGCCAGCTCACCACTCGGCCTCCAGTCCGGCACTGAAGCTTTCTTT. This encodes CASSPLGLQSGTEAFF.

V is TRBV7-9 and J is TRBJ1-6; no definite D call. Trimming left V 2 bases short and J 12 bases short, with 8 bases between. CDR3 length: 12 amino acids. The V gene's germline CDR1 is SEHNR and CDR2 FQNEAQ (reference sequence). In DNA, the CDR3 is TGTGCCAGCAGCTTATCCGCCGGACCCCTCCACTTT. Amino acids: CASSLSAGPLHF.

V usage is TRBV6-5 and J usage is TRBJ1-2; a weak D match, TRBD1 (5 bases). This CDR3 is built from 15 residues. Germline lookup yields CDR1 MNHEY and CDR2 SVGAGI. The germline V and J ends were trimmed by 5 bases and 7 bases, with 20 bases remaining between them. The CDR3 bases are TGTGCCAGCAGTAAGGGTAGTCAGGGTCTCGGTGGCTACACCTTC. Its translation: CASSKGSQGLGGYTF.

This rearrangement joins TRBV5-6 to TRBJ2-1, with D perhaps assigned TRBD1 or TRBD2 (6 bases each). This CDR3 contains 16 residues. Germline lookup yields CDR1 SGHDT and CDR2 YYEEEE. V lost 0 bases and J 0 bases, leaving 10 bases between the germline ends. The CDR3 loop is CASSLEGGSSYNEQFF. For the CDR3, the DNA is TGTGCCAGCAGCTTGGAAGGGGGGAGCTCCTACAATGAGCAGTTCTTC.

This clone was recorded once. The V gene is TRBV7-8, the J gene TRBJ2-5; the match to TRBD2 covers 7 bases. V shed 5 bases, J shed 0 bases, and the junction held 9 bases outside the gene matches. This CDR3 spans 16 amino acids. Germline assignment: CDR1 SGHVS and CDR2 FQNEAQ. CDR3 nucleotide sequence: TGTGCCAGCAGCCAAGACGGGACTATGTACCAAGAGACCCAGTACTTC. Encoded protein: CASSQDGTMYQETQYF.

The CDR3 DNA follows: TGTGCCAGCAGGACAGACTACGGGGAGCTGTTTTTT. Residues: CASRTDYGELFF. The J gene is TRBJ2-2, the V gene TRBV5-8; the D gene could be TRBD1 or TRBD2 (5 bases each). Germline lookup yields CDR1 SGHTS and CDR2 YDEGEE. Trimming stripped 5 bases from V and 7 bases from J, with 9 bases between. This CDR3 is 12 amino acids long.